Listed below are T cell receptor beta chains from one sample, sequenced in a study of blood T cell repertoires in COVID-19. Assay used: immunoSEQ multiplex PCR; TCRdb lists only in-frame clones, some missing. In the table there are 150,000 to 200,000 clones, around 85% of which are singletons. Sequences were obtained from peripheral blood. These receptors all stem from a man between 45 and 60 years old with active or convalescent COVID-19. The CDR3 runs from the conserved cysteine through the conserved F or W. The D gene is left open where the match is weak. The listing skips clone size in some rows; elsewhere it reads once, few, many or a size class.

D: TRBD2; J: TRBJ2-1; size: -; V: TRBV24-1; CDR3: CATSDSGTSGADNEQFF; DNA: TGTGCCACCAGTGATTCCGGGACTAGCGGGGCCGACAATGAGCAGTTCTTC
D: TRBD2; J: TRBJ2-1; size: -; V: TRBV9; CDR3: CASSKSGGKNEQFF; DNA: TGTGCCAGCAGTAAATCGGGGGGAAAGAATGAGCAGTTCTTC
D: -; J: TRBJ2-2; size: -; V: TRBV28; CDR3: CASTQTGVNTGELFF; DNA: TGTGCCAGCACCCAAACGGGGGTGAACACCGGGGAGCTGTTTTTT
D: -; J: TRBJ1-4; size: -; V: TRBV28; CDR3: CASSFLKGGEKLFF; DNA: TGTGCCAGCAGTTTTCTGAAGGGAGGCGAAAAACTGTTTTTT
D: -; J: TRBJ1-6; size: few; V: TRBV27; CDR3: CASRIVAGSSYNSPLHF; DNA: TGTGCCAGCAGAATAGTTGCGGGCAGCTCCTATAATTCACCCCTCCACTTT
D: TRBD1; J: TRBJ1-5; size: -; V: TRBV28; CDR3: CASTHRGRQPQHF; DNA: TGTGCCAGCACCCACAGGGGGAGACAGCCCCAGCATTTT
D: -; J: TRBJ2-1; size: once; V: TRBV7-3; CDR3: CASSLRGGKEQFF; DNA: TGTGCCAGCAGCTTAAGAGGCGGGAAGGAGCAGTTCTTC
D: -; J: TRBJ1-1; size: -; V: TRBV7-3; CDR3: CASSLGGSTEAFF; DNA: TGTGCCAGCAGCTTGGGCGGGAGCACTGAAGCTTTCTTT
D: -; J: TRBJ1-1; size: -; V: TRBV30; CDR3: CAWSRANTEAFF; DNA: TGTGCCTGGAGCAGGGCTAACACTGAAGCTTTCTTT
D: -; J: TRBJ2-6; size: -; V: TRBV11-1; CDR3: CASSLVGASGANVLTF; DNA: TGTGCCAGCAGCTTAGTTGGGGCCTCTGGGGCCAACGTCCTGACTTTC
D: -; J: TRBJ2-1; size: -; V: TRBV11-3; CDR3: CASSLAKVTGKATYNEQFF; DNA: TGTGCCAGCAGCTTAGCTAAGGTTACAGGGAAAGCCACCTACAATGAGCAGTTCTTC
D: TRBD1; J: TRBJ1-6; size: -; V: TRBV3-1/TRBV3-2; CDR3: CASSQVHGTGDNSPLHF; DNA: TGTGCCAGCAGCCAGGTCCATGGGACAGGGGATAATTCACCCCTCCACTTT
D: -; J: TRBJ1-4; size: few; V: TRBV4-1; CDR3: CASSQVKQVTELFF; DNA: TGCGCCAGCAGCCAAGTAAAACAGGTTACGGAACTGTTTTTT
D: -; J: TRBJ2-5; size: once; V: TRBV7-9; CDR3: CASSLVGGVETQYF; DNA: TGTGCCAGCAGCTTAGTAGGAGGGGTAGAGACCCAGTACTTC
D: -; J: TRBJ1-2; size: once; V: TRBV7-2; CDR3: CASSLAQALDWYGYTF; DNA: TGTGCCAGCAGCTTAGCGCAGGCCCTCGATTGGTATGGCTACACCTTC
D: -; J: TRBJ1-1; size: -; V: TRBV28; CDR3: CASSLGRAGNTEAFF; DNA: TGTGCCAGCAGTTTGGGGAGGGCGGGAAACACTGAAGCTTTCTTT
D: -; J: TRBJ1-2; size: -; V: TRBV9; CDR3: CASTRPTSNYGYTF; DNA: TGTGCCAGCACCAGGCCTACTTCTAACTATGGCTACACCTTC
D: -; J: TRBJ1-5; size: -; V: TRBV2; CDR3: CASSSEKSNQPQHF; DNA: TGTGCCAGCAGTAGCGAAAAGAGCAATCAGCCCCAGCATTTT
D: -; J: TRBJ2-1; size: -; V: TRBV7-3; CDR3: CASSLEGGAYSSSYNEQFF; DNA: TGTGCCAGCAGCTTAGAGGGTGGCGCCTACTCGAGCTCCTACAATGAGCAGTTCTTC
D: -; J: TRBJ1-6; size: -; V: TRBV9; CDR3: CASSAGGSSYNSPLHF; DNA: TGTGCCAGCAGCGCGGGGGGCAGCTCCTATAATTCACCCCTCCACTTT
D: -; J: TRBJ1-6; size: -; V: TRBV21-1; CDR3: CASSKRSDREISPLHF; DNA: TGTGCCAGCAGCAAAAGGTCGGACAGGGAGATTTCACCCCTCCACTTT
D: -; J: TRBJ2-1; size: -; V: TRBV5-1; CDR3: CASSLDRAYNEQFF; DNA: TGCGCCAGCAGCTTGGACAGGGCGTACAATGAGCAGTTCTTC